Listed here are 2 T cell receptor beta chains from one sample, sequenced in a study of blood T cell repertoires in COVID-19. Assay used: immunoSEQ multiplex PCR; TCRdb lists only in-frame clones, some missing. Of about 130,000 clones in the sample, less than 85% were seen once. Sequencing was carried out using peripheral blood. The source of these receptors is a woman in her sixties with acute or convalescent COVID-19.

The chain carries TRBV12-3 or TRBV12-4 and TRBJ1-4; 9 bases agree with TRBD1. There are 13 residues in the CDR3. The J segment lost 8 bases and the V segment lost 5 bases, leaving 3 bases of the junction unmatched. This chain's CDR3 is CASSDRGLEKLFF. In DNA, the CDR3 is TGTGCCAGCAGTGACAGGGGGTTAGAAAAACTGTTTTTT.

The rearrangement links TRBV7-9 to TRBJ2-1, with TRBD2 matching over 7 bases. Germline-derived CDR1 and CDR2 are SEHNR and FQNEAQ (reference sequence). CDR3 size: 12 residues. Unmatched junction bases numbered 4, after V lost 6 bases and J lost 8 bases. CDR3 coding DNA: TGTGCCAGCAGATCCAGCGGGGATGAGCAGTTCTTC. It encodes CASRSSGDEQFF.